Below, 3 T cell receptor beta chains from the same sample are listed, as sequenced in a study of metastatic and nonmetastatic thyroid tumors. With MiXCR, TCRdb called clones anew from the PCR reads. This table has more than 65,000 clones, approximately 14% appearing once. Among the patients, none had received any treatment before thyroid surgery. Sequenced: blood. The receptors here all came from a male donor with papillary thyroid cancer or a benign thyroid nodule (not recorded which). Some clones in this sample may be carry-over from other donors' samples.

The sample holds many counts of this clone. The CDR3 DNA is TGTGCCAGCAGCTTTTCTGCCGGACAGGGGGCCTACTATGGCTACACCTTC. Protein product: CASSFSAGQGAYYGYTF. The chain combines TRBV7-6 with TRBJ1-2, with 11 bases matching TRBD1. The J segment lost 3 bases and the V segment lost 3 bases, leaving 9 bases of the junction unmatched. The CDR3 has 17 residues. Germline V gene sequence: CDR1 SGHVS, CDR2 FNYEAQ.

There are many counts of this clone. The rearrangement links TRBV4-3 to TRBJ2-7, with 9 bases fitting TRBD2. CDR3 length: 16 residues. The trim removed 0 bases at V and 0 bases at J, leaving 3 bases unmatched. From germline, CDR1 is LGHNA and CDR2 YSLEER. CDR3 region: CASSQDPTSGSYEQYF. The CDR3 nucleotides read TGCGCCAGCAGCCAAGATCCGACTAGCGGCTCCTACGAGCAGTACTTC.

This clone was counted ten times or more. The CDR3 loop is CASSVDFINGETQYF. CDR3 coding DNA: TGTGCCAGCAGCGTAGATTTCATCAACGGGGAGACCCAGTACTTC. The rearrangement uses TRBV9 and TRBJ2-5, with D hard to call. V was clipped by 0 bases and J by 5 bases, with 14 bases between them. Germline loops: CDR1 SGDLS, CDR2 YYNGEE. The CDR3 runs 15 residues.